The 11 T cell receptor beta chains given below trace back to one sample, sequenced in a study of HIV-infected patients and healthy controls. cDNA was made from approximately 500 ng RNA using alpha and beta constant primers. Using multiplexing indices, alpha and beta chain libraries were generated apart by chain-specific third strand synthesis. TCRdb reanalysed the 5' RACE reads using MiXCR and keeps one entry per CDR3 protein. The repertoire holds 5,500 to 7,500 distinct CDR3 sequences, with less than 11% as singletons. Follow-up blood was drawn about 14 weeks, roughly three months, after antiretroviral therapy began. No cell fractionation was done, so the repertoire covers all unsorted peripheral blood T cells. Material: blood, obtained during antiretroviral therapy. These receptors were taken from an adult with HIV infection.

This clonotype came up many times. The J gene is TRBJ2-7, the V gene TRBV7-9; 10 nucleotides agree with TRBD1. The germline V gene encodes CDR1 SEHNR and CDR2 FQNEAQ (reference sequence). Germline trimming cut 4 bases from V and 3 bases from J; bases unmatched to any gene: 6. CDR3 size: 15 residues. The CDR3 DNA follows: TGTGCCAGCAGCTCCAGCGGACAGGGGGACTACGAGCAGTACTTC. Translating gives CASSSSGQGDYEQYF.

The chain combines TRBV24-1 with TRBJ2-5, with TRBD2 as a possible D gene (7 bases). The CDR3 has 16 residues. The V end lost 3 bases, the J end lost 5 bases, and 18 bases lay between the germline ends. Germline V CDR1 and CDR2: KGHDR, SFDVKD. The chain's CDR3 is CATSDARRGGKETQYF. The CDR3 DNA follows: TGTGCCACCAGTGATGCCCGGAGGGGGGGGAAGGAGACCCAGTACTTC.

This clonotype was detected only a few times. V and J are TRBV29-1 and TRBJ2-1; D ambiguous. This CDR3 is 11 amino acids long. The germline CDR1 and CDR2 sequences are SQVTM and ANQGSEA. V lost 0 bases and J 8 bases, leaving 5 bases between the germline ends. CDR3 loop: CSVEDAHEQFF. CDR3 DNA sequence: TGCAGCGTTGAAGATGCACATGAGCAGTTCTTC.

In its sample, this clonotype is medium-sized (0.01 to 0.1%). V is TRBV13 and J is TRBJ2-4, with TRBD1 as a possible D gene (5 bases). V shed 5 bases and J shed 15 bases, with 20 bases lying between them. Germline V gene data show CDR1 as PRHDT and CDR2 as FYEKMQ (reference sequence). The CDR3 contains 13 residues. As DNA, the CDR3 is TGTGCCAGCAGCCCGACACTGACAGAGTTTCCGTACTTC. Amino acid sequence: CASSPTLTEFPYF.

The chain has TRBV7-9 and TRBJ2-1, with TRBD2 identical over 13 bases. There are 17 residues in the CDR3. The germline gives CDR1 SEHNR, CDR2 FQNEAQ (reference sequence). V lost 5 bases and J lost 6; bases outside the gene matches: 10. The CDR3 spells CASSPRRLAGGRNEQFF. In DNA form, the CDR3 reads TGTGCCAGCAGCCCTCGCCGACTAGCGGGGGGACGCAATGAGCAGTTCTTC.

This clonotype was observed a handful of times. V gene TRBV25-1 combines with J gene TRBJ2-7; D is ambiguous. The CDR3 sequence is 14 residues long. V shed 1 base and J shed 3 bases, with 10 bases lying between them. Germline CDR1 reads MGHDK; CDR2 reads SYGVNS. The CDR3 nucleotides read TGTGCCAGCAGTGAATTTGGGGTCAGCTACGAGCAGTACTTC. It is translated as CASSEFGVSYEQYF.

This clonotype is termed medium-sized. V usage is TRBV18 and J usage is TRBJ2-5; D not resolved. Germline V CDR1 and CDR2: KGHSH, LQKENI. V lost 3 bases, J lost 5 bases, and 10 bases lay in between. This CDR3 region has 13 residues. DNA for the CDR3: TGTGCCAGCTCACCGCTATCCTCGGAGACCCAGTACTTC. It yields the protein CASSPLSSETQYF. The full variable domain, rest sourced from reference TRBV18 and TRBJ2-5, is NAGVMQNPRHLVRRRGQEARLRCSPMKGHSHVYWYRQLPEEGLKFMVYLQKENIIDESGMPKERFSAEFPKEGPSILRIQQVVRGDSAAYFCASSPLSSETQYFGPGTRLLVL.

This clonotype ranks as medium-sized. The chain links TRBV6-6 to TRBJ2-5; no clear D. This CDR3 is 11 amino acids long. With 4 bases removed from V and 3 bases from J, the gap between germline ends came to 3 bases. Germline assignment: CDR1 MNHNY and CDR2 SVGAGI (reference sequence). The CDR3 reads CASSFKETQYF. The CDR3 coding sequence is TGTGCCAGCAGTTTTAAAGAGACCCAGTACTTC.

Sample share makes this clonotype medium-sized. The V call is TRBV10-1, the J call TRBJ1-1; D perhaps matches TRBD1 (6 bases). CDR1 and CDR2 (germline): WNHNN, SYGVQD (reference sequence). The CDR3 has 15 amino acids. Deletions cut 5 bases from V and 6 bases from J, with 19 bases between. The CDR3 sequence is CASSPRQAGSSEAFF. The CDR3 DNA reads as TGCGCCAGCAGTCCGCGACAGGCAGGTTCTTCTGAAGCTTTCTTT.

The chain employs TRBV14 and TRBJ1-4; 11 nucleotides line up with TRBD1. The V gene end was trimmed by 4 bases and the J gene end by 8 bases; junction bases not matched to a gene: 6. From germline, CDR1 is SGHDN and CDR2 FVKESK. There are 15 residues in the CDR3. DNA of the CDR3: TGTGCCAGCAGCCGACGGACAGGGGGCGTAGAAAAACTGTTTTTT. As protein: CASSRRTGGVEKLFF.

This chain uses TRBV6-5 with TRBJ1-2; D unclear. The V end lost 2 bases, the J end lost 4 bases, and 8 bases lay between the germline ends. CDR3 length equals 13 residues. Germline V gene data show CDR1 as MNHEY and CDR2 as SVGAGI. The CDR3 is CASSYRAGYGYTF. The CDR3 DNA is TGTGCCAGCAGTTACAGGGCTGGCTATGGCTACACCTTC.